This T cell receptor (beta chain) was identified during a study of cytomegalovirus exposure and HLA in healthy donors. Overall study context: Most donors, around 81% of over 350 genotyped, fell in the Caucasian-associated ancestry cluster.

Of note for this clone: No antigen is known for it.

The CDR3 is 15 residues long. After removal of 4 bases from V and 4 bases from J, the junction contained 5 bases not matched to a gene. Germline V CDR1 and CDR2: SGHNT, YYREEE (reference sequence). The PCR had 60 Vbeta and 13 Jbeta primers. TCRdb's table, derived via immunoSEQ multiplex PCR, lists solely in-frame clones and lacks some. The sample holds under 200,000 clones, about four fifths seen once. Study-level findings and limits: Altogether, some 170 TCR beta chains were recorded as cytomegalovirus-associated.

This TCR was recovered from a woman between 18 and 29 years old in good health and CMV-seronegative. The sample consisted of PBMCs. The chain is built from TRBV5-4 and TRBJ1-2, with 12 bases that match TRBD1. CDR3 sequence: CASSPGQGALYGYTF. In nucleotides, the CDR3 is TGTGCCAGCAGCCCGGGACAGGGGGCTCTCTATGGCTACACCTTC.